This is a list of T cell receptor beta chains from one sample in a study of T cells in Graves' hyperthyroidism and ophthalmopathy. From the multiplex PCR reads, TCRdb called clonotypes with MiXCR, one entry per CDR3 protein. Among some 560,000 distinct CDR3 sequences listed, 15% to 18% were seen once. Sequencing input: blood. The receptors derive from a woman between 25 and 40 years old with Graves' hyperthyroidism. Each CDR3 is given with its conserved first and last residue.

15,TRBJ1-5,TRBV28,CASSFKGQGNQPQHF
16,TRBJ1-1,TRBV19,CASSEFLTRMNTEAFF
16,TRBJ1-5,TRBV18,CASSQAISYSNQPQHF
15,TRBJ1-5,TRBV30,CAWSGPSGGNQPQHF
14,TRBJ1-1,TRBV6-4,CASRPDNQNTEAFF
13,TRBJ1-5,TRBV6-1,CASSRGTRQPQHF
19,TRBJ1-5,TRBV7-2,CASSLGGGGAIRSNQPQHF
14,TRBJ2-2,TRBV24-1,CATALGQNTGELFF
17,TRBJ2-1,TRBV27,CASSYAISGGYFFEQFF
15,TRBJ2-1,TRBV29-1,CSVEDRPIPNNEQFF
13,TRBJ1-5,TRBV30,CAWSAEGNQPQHF
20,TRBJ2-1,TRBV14,CASSQDIGLAGKSSYNEQFF
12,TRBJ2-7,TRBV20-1,CSATSETYEQYF
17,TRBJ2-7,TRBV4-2,CASSQEWLAGGHYEQYF
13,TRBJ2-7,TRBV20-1,CSARRDSNYEQYF
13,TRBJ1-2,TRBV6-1,CASSPLAGDGYTF
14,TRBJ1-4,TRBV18,CASSPPDRVGRLFF
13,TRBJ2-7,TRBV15,CATSRSGGYEQYF
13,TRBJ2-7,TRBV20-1,CSATRQASPEQYF
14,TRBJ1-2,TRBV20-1,CSARDVRANRGYTF
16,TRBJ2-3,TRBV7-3,CASSLGGAGMTDTQYF
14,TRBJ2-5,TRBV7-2,CASSFADLVETQYF
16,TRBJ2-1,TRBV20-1,CSAHLIAETAYNEQFF
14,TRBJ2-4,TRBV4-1,CASSPQGRENIQYF
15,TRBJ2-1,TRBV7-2,CATGLAGGLYNEQFF
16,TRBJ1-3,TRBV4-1,CASSRWDRAIGNTIYF
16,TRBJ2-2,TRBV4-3,CASSQSRQVYTGELFF
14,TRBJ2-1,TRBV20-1,CSAKILARYNEQFF
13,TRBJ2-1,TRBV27,CASSLAGTWEQFF
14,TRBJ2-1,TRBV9,CASSTGWLADEQFF
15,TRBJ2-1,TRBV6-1,CASSLRTSGIGEQFF
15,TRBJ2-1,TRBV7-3,CASSRSGSGYNEQFF
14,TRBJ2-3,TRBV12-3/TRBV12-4,CASRFSLSTDTQYF
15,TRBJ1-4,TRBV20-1,CSARVNGATNEKLFF
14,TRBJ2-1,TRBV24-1,CATSGRTGGNEQFF
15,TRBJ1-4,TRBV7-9,CASSSPRGTNEKLFF
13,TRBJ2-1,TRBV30,CAWTGTGVDEQFF
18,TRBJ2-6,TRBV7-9,CASSPRGPRHSGANVLTF
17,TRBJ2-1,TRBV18,CASSPGTSGRTYNEQFF